This T cell receptor (beta chain) was documented in a study of blood T cells in healthy people across ages (dated by TCRdb to between 2015 and 2016). Notes on the research overall: In model experiments, template switching captured roughly one uniquely barcoded TCR beta cDNA molecule for every two T cells. To track age-related changes in TCR beta repertoire diversity, the study relied on deep sequencing normalized with unique cDNA molecular identifiers. The donors were divided into four age groups: young (average approximately 17 years), middle-aged (under 40), aged (about 60) and long-lived (about 90). Two additional independent replicas of 1 million unique cDNA reads from the same blood draw were analyzed for two donors (one aged 18 to 30 and one aged 80 or older). The investigation overall reported the following: Observed TCR beta diversity per million T cells fell roughly linearly with age, and a significant reduction was already apparent by age around 40. Since profiling was done on bulk unsorted PBMCs, naive and antigen-experienced compartments could not be conclusively compared. A strong correlation was found between observed TCR beta diversity and the percentage of naive T cells measured by flow cytometry. Compared with the aged group, the long-lived group had more naive CD4+ T cells, fewer expanded clones and increased TCR diversity, suggesting age selection. Donor CMV infection status was unknown, potentially confounding age-related changes in expanded clonotypes. Estimates of total diversity from one million sequenced T cells were regarded as lower bounds and underestimates.

Note on this clonotype: Its antigen is still unknown. One base away there is no much larger clone; base qualities are not given.

Preparation of the library involved 5' RACE. The instrument was an Illumina HiSeq 2500. A second PCR of about 6 to 12 cycles was run with a J-beta primer mix and a sample-barcoded 5' primer. A unique molecular identifier was introduced onto each TCR beta cDNA molecule by a template-switch 5' adaptor carrying 12 random nucleotides. Each sample yielded at least 2.5 million CDR3-containing paired-end reads. First-strand cDNA synthesis was performed from all RNA using the Mint cDNA synthesis kit, with priming by a TRBC-specific oligonucleotide. Following uracil-DNA glycosylase treatment, a first 18-cycle PCR with universal primers M1SS and BC2_uni_R was performed on all cDNA. Concerning the study's data processing: For normalization, 1 million high-quality reads were randomly selected from each sample, with every read carrying a distinct molecular identifier. Reads sharing molecular identifiers were discarded rather than binned into consensus sequences. MiTCR, with a Q25 quality threshold and the strictest error-elimination algorithm, was used for CDR3 identification, clonotype clustering and error correction. A nonparametric unseen species model with Euler transformation was used to estimate a lower bound on total TCR beta diversity. TCRdb reworked the public reads: Q25 trimming with fastp, MiXCR clone assembly, productive beta chains retained. Here each entry gathers all rows of one CDR3 protein and keeps the most common genes and DNA. The V and J calls, along with clone size, are taken from TCRdb and not from the paper's own processing. The sample table contains roughly 1 million distinct CDR3 sequences; only one count was recorded for about 23% of them. The ten biggest clones cover 0.65% to 0.75% of the sample.

Trimming removed 1 base from V and 0 bases from J; the gene matches leave 14 bases unexplained. The germline V gene supplies CDR1 SGHAT and CDR2 FQNNGV. Measured from the cysteine to the phenylalanine, the CDR3 is 21 residues long. Only CDR3 DNA remains: 63 bases, in frame from the first base. Donors were a few dozen systemically healthy Caucasian individuals from Russia aged 6 to 90 years. Roughly 9.5 milliliters of peripheral blood were drawn from each donor into EDTA-treated Vacutainer tubes. Ficoll-Paque density-gradient centrifugation was used to isolate PBMCs, with at least 6 million per sample. Total RNA, at least 6 micrograms per sample, was extracted from PBMCs with Trizol reagent. For every donor, flow cytometry on a PBMC aliquot measured the percentage of naive CD45RAhigh/CD27high T cells. This same sample was also part of a study on T cells of mothers and their children. The second paper further reports: Donors were nine systemically healthy Caucasian individuals: three mothers and their six children. cDNA synthesis consumed the entire amount of extracted RNA, loaded at approximately 1.4 ug RNA in each 15 ul reaction. In the second PCR, the M1S primer added sample barcodes and 2-4 random nucleotides. Over 8.5 million TCR beta CDR3 reads were obtained for each mother, and some 3.1 million reads were obtained for each child. Thymic selection similarly shapes TCR recombination output in related and unrelated pairs, with minor effect from inherited differences. Normalized repertoire overlap was always slightly but never significantly higher in related than unrelated mother-child pairs. No persistent microchimeric T cell clones were found, with a detection sensitivity of approximately 100 clones per million clonotypes. The study used deep NGS to compare TCR beta repertoires of mothers and children, seeking features distinguishing related mother-child pairs from unrelated individuals. On average, the children were about 10 +/- 4 years old, while the mothers were about 38 +/- 4 years old. Libraries were sequenced on Illumina HiSeq 2000 with 100+100 nt paired-end reads after adapter ligation with NEBNext reagents. To avoid cross-contamination, the mother libraries and the child libraries were prepared a month apart and sequenced in separate runs. Each donor had between roughly 450,000 and 2,100,000 distinct TCR beta clonotypes identified. Naive TCR beta clonotypes were estimated from low-frequency clonotypes matched to each donor's FACS-determined naive share, without sorting.

The specimen was blood. The receptor was isolated from a girl aged 2-9 years in good health. This chain is built from TRBV11-2 and TRBJ2-1, and TRBD2 matches 11 of the central bases. The CDR3 loop reads CASSLGRTGLAGSSSYNEQFF. In nucleotides, the sequence is TGTGCCAGCAGCTTAGGAAGAACTGGACTAGCGGGCTCTAGCTCCTACAATGAGCAGTTCTTC.